This T cell receptor beta chain was found in a study of OX40 agonist ivuxolimab in advanced cancers. At the level of the study: Earlier anti-PD-1, anti-PD-L1 or anti-CTLA-4 therapy was permitted; around 40% had received some.

General study results and limits: There was clonal expansion of CD4+ and CD8+ blood T cells by week 6 at 0.1 to 3.0 mg/kg.

The CDR3 runs to 9 residues. The method was immunoSEQ multiplex PCR; TCRdb's version includes in-frame clones alone and lacks a portion of them. The sample includes approximately 70,000 clones, approximately 78% of them seen just once. With respect to this clone: Its antigen is as yet unknown.

The chain uses TRBV21-1 and TRBJ2-3; the D call of TRBD1 is as the table states it, not checked on the DNA. TRBV21-1 has pseudogene status. Material: CD4+ or CD8+ T cells sorted from blood, obtained in a trial of the OX40 agonist ivuxolimab. The sequence came from an adult with an advanced solid tumor such as melanoma, head and neck, liver or kidney cancer. The CDR3 loop reads CASSKDRNF. As DNA, the CDR3 is TGTGCCAGCAGCAAAGACAGGAATTTT.